This passage covers 29 T cell receptor beta chains from one sample sequenced in a study of glioma-infiltrating T cells after dendritic cell vaccination (dated by TCRdb to the mid-2010s). The library was generated by the immunoSEQ multiplex PCR assay. In TCRdb, the immuneACCESS table is reduced to in-frame sequences with V and J assigned. These tables do not hold every clone; where another copy was compared, an unresolved V gene accounts for under half, and the others remain unexplained. The sample table holds about 67,000 clones, of which under 90% were seen once. The ten largest account for roughly 7.9% of the sample. The input for sequencing was blood, taken before dendritic cell vaccination. The receptor source for this set is a human donor with glioblastoma.

The rearrangement links TRBV28 to TRBJ2-5, with 10 nucleotides matching TRBD1. This CDR3 contains 15 residues. Trimming cost V 2 bases and J 3 bases; bases outside gene matches: 3. CDR1 is MDHEN and CDR2 is SYDVKM in the germline V gene. CDR3 in amino acids: CASSLLGQGEETQYF. The CDR3 nucleotides are TGTGCCAGCAGTTTACTAGGACAGGGGGAAGAGACCCAGTACTTC.

V usage is TRBV19 and J usage is TRBJ2-7, with TRBD1 as a possible D gene (6 bases). Germline CDR1 LNHDA, CDR2 SQIVND (reference sequence). Deletions cut 4 bases from V and 0 bases from J, with 10 bases between. CDR3 length equals 14 residues. The CDR3 DNA sequence: TGTGCCAGTAGTAAACGGACAGACTCCTACGAGCAGTACTTC. It is translated as CASSKRTDSYEQYF.

This clone was seen only a few times. This rearrangement joins TRBV5-6 to TRBJ2-1, with a weak D call TRBD2 (5 bases). Germline assignment: CDR1 SGHDT and CDR2 YYEEEE. V gave up 0 bases and J gave up 5 bases, with 18 bases separating them. The CDR3 consists of 17 residues. The CDR3 DNA follows: TGTGCCAGCAGCTTGGGATTTGTGGGGAGCCGAGACAATGAGCAGTTCTTC. Its protein product is CASSLGFVGSRDNEQFF.

The genes are TRBV21-1 and TRBJ2-7; the D call TRBD2 from the table was never checked on the DNA. TRBV21-1 has pseudogene status. The CDR3 has 14 residues. DNA for the CDR3: TGTGCCAACCTAAAGAGGGCGCGGACCTACGAGCAGTACTTC. This sequence encodes CANLKRARTYEQYF.

The chain joins TRBV19 to TRBJ1-6; D is unresolved. V lost 6 bases, J lost 5 bases, and 17 bases lay in between. Germline V CDR1 and CDR2: LNHDA, SQIVND (reference sequence). This CDR3 has 16 amino acids. The DNA of the CDR3 is TGTGCCAGTAGATCCGTCGCACACGGGGATAATTCACCCCTCCACTTT. This gives the protein CASRSVAHGDNSPLHF.

This clone was seen a few times. The chain employs TRBV18 and TRBJ2-3; 8 bases map to TRBD2. The CDR3 has 15 residues. V lost 0 bases, J lost 2 bases, and 1 base stayed unmatched. The V gene's germline CDR1 is KGHSH and CDR2 LQKENI. As DNA, the CDR3 is TGTGCCAGCTCACCACCTAGCGGGGCCACAGATACGCAGTATTTT. This codes for CASSPPSGATDTQYF.

The chain couples TRBV7-8 to TRBJ1-2; TRBD1 matches 8 bases. CDR1 and CDR2 from the germline V gene are SGHVS and FQNEAQ. V lost 6 bases, J lost 0 bases, and 12 bases stayed unmatched. CDR3 length: 17 amino acids. This chain's CDR3 is CASSLRQGPGSNYGYTF. CDR3 DNA: TGTGCCAGCAGTCTTAGACAGGGGCCTGGGTCTAACTATGGCTACACCTTC.

V gene TRBV5-1 combines with J gene TRBJ1-1, with D maybe TRBD1 (5 bases). The CDR3 runs 15 residues. Looked up from germline, CDR1 is SGHRS and CDR2 is YFSETQ. Trimming left V 1 base short and J 1 base short, with 11 bases between. This CDR3 reads CASSLTGVENTEAFF. The CDR3 nucleotides read TGCGCCAGCAGCTTGACAGGAGTAGAGAACACTGAAGCTTTCTTT.

The chain couples TRBV7-3 to TRBJ1-1; tentatively, D is TRBD1 (5 bases). CDR1 is SGHTA and CDR2 is FQGTGA in the germline V gene. V was cut by 1 base and J by 0 bases, with 9 bases left in between. The CDR3 consists of 15 residues. CDR3 coding DNA: TGTGCCAGCAGCTTAATGGCAGGGATGAACACTGAAGCTTTCTTT. It encodes CASSLMAGMNTEAFF.

The genes are TRBV19 and TRBJ1-2; maybe TRBD1 (6 bases). V was clipped by 7 bases and J by 2 bases, with 14 bases between them. The CDR3 runs 14 residues. Germline CDR1 reads LNHDA; CDR2 reads SQIVND (reference sequence). This chain's CDR3 is CASKVDSRNYGYTF. CDR3 DNA: TGTGCCAGTAAGGTGGACAGCCGGAACTATGGCTACACCTTC.

V usage is TRBV28 and J usage is TRBJ1-1; D unclear. The germline V and J ends were trimmed by 3 bases and 1 base, with 3 bases remaining between them. Germline assignment: CDR1 MDHEN and CDR2 SYDVKM. CDR3 length: 12 residues. For the CDR3, the DNA is TGTGCCAGCAGTTTCCGGAACACTGAAGCTTTCTTT. The encoded protein is CASSFRNTEAFF.

This clone has a single count. CDR3 region: CASTNDRLRNTEAFF. The DNA for the CDR3 is TGTGCCAGCACCAATGACAGACTGAGGAACACTGAAGCTTTCTTT. The V call is TRBV7-9, the J call TRBJ1-1; D may be TRBD1 (5 bases). V gave up 7 bases and J gave up 1 base, with 16 bases separating them. The length of the CDR3 is 15 residues. Germline CDR1 and CDR2: SEHNR and FQNEAQ (reference sequence).

This chain links TRBV29-1 with TRBJ1-4; D call uncertain. Per the germline V gene, CDR1 is SQVTM and CDR2 is ANQGSEA. The CDR3 runs to 11 residues. Trimming cost V 5 bases and J 7 bases, with 8 bases left between them. The CDR3 sequence is CSVFSREKLFF. CDR3 DNA: TGCAGCGTTTTCTCGCGTGAAAAACTGTTTTTT.

The V and J genes are TRBV5-1 and TRBJ1-1, with 9 bases fitting TRBD1. The germline CDR1 and CDR2 sequences are SGHRS and YFSETQ. V dropped 4 bases and J dropped 8; count of bases not matched to a gene: 9. This CDR3 comprises 14 residues. CDR3 nucleotide sequence: TGCGCCAGCAGCGACGGGACAGGGAATTTAGAAGCTTTCTTT. Protein product: CASSDGTGNLEAFF.

The chain combines TRBV7-2 with TRBJ2-7; D may be TRBD2 (5 bases). The CDR3 spans 15 residues. Trimming cost V 3 bases and J 2 bases, with 14 bases left between them. From germline, CDR1 is SGHTA and CDR2 FQGNSA. CDR3 coding DNA: TGTGCCAGCAGCTTGGAGGTAGGAGGAACCTACGAGCAGTACTTC. As protein: CASSLEVGGTYEQYF.

The rearrangement joins TRBV2 to TRBJ2-7; tentative D call: TRBD2 (6 bases). Between the trimmed V and J ends, which lost 9 bases and 5 bases, there was a span of 14 bases. Germline CDR1 reads SNHLY; CDR2 reads FYNNEI. CDR3 length: 12 residues. This CDR3 is CASRGGVDEQYF. The CDR3 DNA follows: TGTGCCAGTAGAGGAGGGGTAGACGAGCAGTACTTC.

This sequence joins TRBV9 and TRBJ1-2, with 10 bases lining up with TRBD1. The CDR3 is 15 residues long. Germline V gives CDR1 SGDLS, CDR2 YYNGEE. Trimming at V came to 1 base and at J to 8 bases, leaving 8 bases not matched to a gene. The CDR3 DNA reads TGTGCCAGCAGCGTAACTTGGACAGGGGGATTCGGCTACACCTTC. This encodes CASSVTWTGGFGYTF.

V and J are TRBV4-1 and TRBJ1-2, with TRBD1 as a possible D gene (6 bases). Germline V lookup: CDR1 MGHRA, CDR2 YSYEKL. There are 16 residues in the CDR3. The V and J ends lost 0 bases and 6 bases respectively, with 17 bases between them. The CDR3 loop is CASSQEVGALSNGYTF. The CDR3 DNA is TGCGCCAGCAGCCAAGAGGTGGGGGCCTTATCAAATGGCTACACCTTC.

The rearrangement uses TRBV9 and TRBJ2-3; weak D call: TRBD1 (5 bases). The V gene's germline CDR1 is SGDLS and CDR2 YYNGEE. Deletions cut 3 bases from V and 4 bases from J, with 15 bases between. The CDR3 sequence is 15 residues long. The chain's CDR3 is CASSASPQGPDTQYF. The DNA for the CDR3 is TGTGCCAGCAGCGCCAGCCCCCAGGGCCCAGATACGCAGTATTTT.

The chain uses TRBV19 and TRBJ2-3; TRBD1 is a possible D gene (5 bases). The germline V gene has CDR1 LNHDA and CDR2 SQIVND (reference sequence). V lost 5 bases and J 4 bases, leaving 13 bases between the germline ends. The CDR3 is 14 residues long. The CDR3 DNA reads TGTGCCAGTAGTCCGCAGGGTAGGGCAGATACGCAGTATTTT. Protein: CASSPQGRADTQYF.

This chain links TRBV6-4 with TRBJ1-1; 7 positions match TRBD1. Germline V lookup: CDR1 MRHNA, CDR2 SNTAGT. The trim removed 6 bases at V and 5 bases at J, leaving 6 bases unmatched. The CDR3 contains 13 residues. The DNA of the CDR3 is TGTGCCAGCAGAAGACAGGGATGGACTGAAGCTTTCTTT. Translation: CASRRQGWTEAFF.

The CDR3 protein is CASSTVAYHEQSRANVLTF. The CDR3 bases are TGTGCCAGCAGCACCGTCGCATACCATGAACAAAGTCGGGCCAACGTCCTGACTTTC. The chain recombines TRBV7-9 with TRBJ2-6; D is undetermined. V lost 5 bases, J lost 5 bases, and 25 bases lay in between. Per germline, CDR1 SEHNR and CDR2 FQNEAQ (reference sequence). The CDR3 runs to 19 residues.

This rearrangement joins TRBV29-1 to TRBJ2-7; 8 bases align to TRBD1. This CDR3 has 15 amino acids. V gave up 6 bases and J gave up 0 bases; unmatched junction bases: 10. CDR1 is SQVTM and CDR2 is ANQGSEA in the germline V gene. DNA for the CDR3: TGCAGCGTCAGCCTCACCGACAGGGGCTCCTACGAGCAGTACTTC. It yields the protein CSVSLTDRGSYEQYF.

The chain combines TRBV19 with TRBJ2-1, with D unresolved. Trimming pared 6 bases from V and 8 bases from J, leaving 8 bases between. Germline V lookup: CDR1 LNHDA, CDR2 SQIVND (reference sequence). CDR3 length: 11 residues. The CDR3 DNA is TGTGCCAGTAGCGCTAGGTATGAGCAGTTCTTC. Amino acid sequence: CASSARYEQFF. Drawing the rest from reference TRBV19 and TRBJ2-1, the complete variable domain is DGGITQSPKYLFRKEGQNVTLSCEQNLNHDAMYWYRQDPGQGLRLIYYSQIVNDFQKGDIAEGYSVSREKKESFPLTVTSAQKNPTAFYLCASSARYEQFFGPGTRLTVL.

The chain joins TRBV6-5 to TRBJ1-2; 8 bases map to TRBD1. CDR3 size: 16 residues. Germline CDR1 and CDR2: MNHEY and SVGAGI. V trimming: 0 bases; J trimming: 4 bases; junction bases outside the gene matches: 7. The CDR3: CASSYSRTGGSYGYTF. The CDR3 DNA is TGTGCCAGCAGTTACTCCAGAACAGGGGGAAGCTATGGCTACACCTTC.

The chain recombines TRBV7-3 with TRBJ1-1; a possible D gene is TRBD1 (5 bases). The V and J ends lost 6 bases and 0 bases respectively, with 11 bases between them. The germline V gene has CDR1 SGHTA and CDR2 FQGTGA. The CDR3 totals 14 residues. The DNA of the CDR3 is TGTGCCAGCAGTCCCCAGGGTTTGAACACTGAAGCTTTCTTT. Amino acid sequence: CASSPQGLNTEAFF.

V gene TRBV6-1 combines with J gene TRBJ2-6; 12 bases line up with TRBD2. Trimming removed 4 bases from V and 0 bases from J; junction bases left unmatched: 1. CDR3 length: 17 amino acids. Germline loops: CDR1 MNHNS, CDR2 SASEGT. The CDR3 spells CASSGLAGVSGANVLTF. The CDR3 nucleotides read TGTGCCAGCAGTGGACTAGCGGGGGTCTCTGGGGCCAACGTCCTGACTTTC.

J is TRBJ1-1 and V is TRBV5-6; TRBD1 might be the D (6 bases). In germline, CDR1 is SGHDT, CDR2 YYEEEE. V was shortened by 4 bases and J by 3 bases, with 10 bases between the two germline ends. This CDR3 comprises 13 residues. In DNA form, the CDR3 reads TGTGCCAGCAGCCCGACAGGCGACACTGAAGCTTTCTTT. Translating it yields CASSPTGDTEAFF.

This clone was seen a single time. The rearrangement joins TRBV4-1 to TRBJ2-7; 7 bases fit TRBD2. The CDR3 has 16 amino acids. J gave up 0 bases and V 4 bases, and 9 bases lay outside the gene matches. The germline V gene encodes CDR1 MGHRA and CDR2 YSYEKL. In DNA, the CDR3 is TGCGCCAGCAGCCGAGGCAGCGGGGCGAGCTCCTACGAGCAGTACTTC. Translated, it gives CASSRGSGASSYEQYF.